This T cell receptor beta chain was identified in a study of blood T cell repertoires in COVID-19. Across the whole study: Sites in the United States, Italy and Spain provided acute and convalescent COVID-19 samples. From T cells, B-cell-depleted T cells, or PBMCs came the material, which was cDNA or gDNA.

Clones were read by immunoSEQ multiplex PCR, and TCRdb kept only the in-frame ones, dropping some. The table lists 120,000 to 150,000 clones, around 87% of them singletons. Germline CDR1 is LGHNA and CDR2 is YSLEER. The CDR3 is made up of 16 amino acids. With V trimmed by 1 base and J by 4 bases, 8 bases remained unmatched. Sequencing was carried out using peripheral blood. This chain joins TRBV4-3 and TRBJ1-2; 8 bases line up with TRBD1. This receptor was taken from a man aged 45-65 years who had recovered from COVID-19. CDR3 in amino acids: CASSQAEGQVFYGYTF. The CDR3 region has the DNA TGCGCCAGCAGCCAAGCCGAGGGACAGGTTTTCTATGGCTACACCTTC.